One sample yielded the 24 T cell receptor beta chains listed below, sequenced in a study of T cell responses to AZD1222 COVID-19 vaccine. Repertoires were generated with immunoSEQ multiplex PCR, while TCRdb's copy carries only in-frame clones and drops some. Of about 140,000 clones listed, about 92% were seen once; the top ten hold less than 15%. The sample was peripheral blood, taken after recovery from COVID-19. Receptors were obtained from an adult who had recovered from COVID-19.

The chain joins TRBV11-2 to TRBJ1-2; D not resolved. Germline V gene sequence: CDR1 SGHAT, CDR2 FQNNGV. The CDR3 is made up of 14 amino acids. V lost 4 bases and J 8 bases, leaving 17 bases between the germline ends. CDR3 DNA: TGTGCCAGCAGCTCCCGACTAGGGAGTTTAGGCTACACCTTC. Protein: CASSSRLGSLGYTF.

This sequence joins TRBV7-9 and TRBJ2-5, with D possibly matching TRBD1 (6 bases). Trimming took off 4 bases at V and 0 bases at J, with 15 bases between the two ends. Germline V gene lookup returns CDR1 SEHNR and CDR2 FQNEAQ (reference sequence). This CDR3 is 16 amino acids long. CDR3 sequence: CASSSPGQGHQETQYF. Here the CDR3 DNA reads TGTGCCAGCAGCTCCCCCGGGCAGGGGCACCAAGAGACCCAGTACTTC.

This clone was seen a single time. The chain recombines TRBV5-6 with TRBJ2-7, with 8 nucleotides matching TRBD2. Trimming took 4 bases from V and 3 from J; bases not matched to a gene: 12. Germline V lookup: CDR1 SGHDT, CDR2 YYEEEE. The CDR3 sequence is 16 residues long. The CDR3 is CASSPLGREAVYEQYF. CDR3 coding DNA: TGTGCCAGCAGCCCCCTGGGGCGGGAGGCGGTCTACGAGCAGTACTTC.

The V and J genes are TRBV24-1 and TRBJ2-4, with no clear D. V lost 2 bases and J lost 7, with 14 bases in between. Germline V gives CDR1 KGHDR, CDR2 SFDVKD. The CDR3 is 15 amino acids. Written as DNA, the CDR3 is TGTGCCACCAGTGATTCAGGTGCTAGTGTCAACATTCAGTACTTC. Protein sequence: CATSDSGASVNIQYF.

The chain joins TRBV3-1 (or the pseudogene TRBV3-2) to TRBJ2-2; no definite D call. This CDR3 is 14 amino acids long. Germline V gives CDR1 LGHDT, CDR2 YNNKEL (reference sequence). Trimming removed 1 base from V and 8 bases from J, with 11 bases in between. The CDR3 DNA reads TGTGCCAGCAGCCAAGGAGGAGTATCGGGGGAGCTGTTTTTT. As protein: CASSQGGVSGELFF.

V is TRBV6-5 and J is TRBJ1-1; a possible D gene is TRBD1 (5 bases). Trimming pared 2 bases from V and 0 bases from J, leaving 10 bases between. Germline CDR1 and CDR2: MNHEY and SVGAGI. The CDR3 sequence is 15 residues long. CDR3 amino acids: CASSYATRVNTEAFF. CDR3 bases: TGTGCCAGCAGTTACGCCACCAGGGTGAACACTGAAGCTTTCTTT.

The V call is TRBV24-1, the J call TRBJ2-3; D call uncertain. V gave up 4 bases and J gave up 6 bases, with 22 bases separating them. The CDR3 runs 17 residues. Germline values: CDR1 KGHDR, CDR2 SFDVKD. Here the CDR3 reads CATSDTHRAKSSDTQYF. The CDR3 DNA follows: TGTGCCACCAGTGACACCCACCGGGCAAAGAGTTCCGATACGCAGTATTTT.

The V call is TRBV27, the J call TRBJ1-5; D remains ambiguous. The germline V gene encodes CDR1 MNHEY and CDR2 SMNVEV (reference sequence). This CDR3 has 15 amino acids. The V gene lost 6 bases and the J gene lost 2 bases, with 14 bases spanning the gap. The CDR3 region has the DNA TGTGCCAGCAGCCCTGGGGTTAAGGGCAATCAGCCCCAGCATTTT. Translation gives CASSPGVKGNQPQHF.

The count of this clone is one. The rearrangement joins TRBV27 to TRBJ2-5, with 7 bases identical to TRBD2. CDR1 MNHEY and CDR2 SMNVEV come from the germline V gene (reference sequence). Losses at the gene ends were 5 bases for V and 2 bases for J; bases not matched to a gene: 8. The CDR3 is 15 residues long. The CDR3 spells CASSGERGLQETQYF. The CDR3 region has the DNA TGTGCCAGCAGTGGGGAGCGGGGACTTCAAGAGACCCAGTACTTC.

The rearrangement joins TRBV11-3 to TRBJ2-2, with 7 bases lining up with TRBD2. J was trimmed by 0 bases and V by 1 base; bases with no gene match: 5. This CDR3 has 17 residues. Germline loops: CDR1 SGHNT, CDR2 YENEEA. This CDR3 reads CASSLVGEGSNTGELFF. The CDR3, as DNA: TGTGCCAGCAGCTTAGTCGGGGAGGGGTCGAACACCGGGGAGCTGTTTTTT.

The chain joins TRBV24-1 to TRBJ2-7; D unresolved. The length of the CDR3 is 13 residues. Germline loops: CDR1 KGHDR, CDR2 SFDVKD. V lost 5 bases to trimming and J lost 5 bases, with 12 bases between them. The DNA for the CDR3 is TGTGCCACCAGTGCCGCCCACGAACACGAGCAGTACTTC. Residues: CATSAAHEHEQYF.

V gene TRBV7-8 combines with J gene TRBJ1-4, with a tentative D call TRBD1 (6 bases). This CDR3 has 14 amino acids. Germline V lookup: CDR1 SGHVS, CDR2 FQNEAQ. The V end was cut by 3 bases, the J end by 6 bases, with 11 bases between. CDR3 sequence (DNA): TGTGCCAGCAGCTTTGGGCAGGGGTATGAAAAACTGTTTTTT. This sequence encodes CASSFGQGYEKLFF.

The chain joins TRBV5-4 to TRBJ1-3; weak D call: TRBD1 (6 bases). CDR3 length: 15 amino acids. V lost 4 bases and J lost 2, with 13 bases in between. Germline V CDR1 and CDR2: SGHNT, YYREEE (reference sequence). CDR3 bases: TGTGCCAGCAGCCCAGGGGCAGGCCCTGGAAACACCATATATTTT. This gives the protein CASSPGAGPGNTIYF.

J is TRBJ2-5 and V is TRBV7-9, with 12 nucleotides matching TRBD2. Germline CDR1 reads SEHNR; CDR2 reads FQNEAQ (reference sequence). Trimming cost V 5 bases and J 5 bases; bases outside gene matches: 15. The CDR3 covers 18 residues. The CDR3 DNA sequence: TGTGCCAGCAGCCTACGGACTAGCGGGACGCCTGGGGGGGAGACCCAGTACTTC. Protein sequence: CASSLRTSGTPGGETQYF.

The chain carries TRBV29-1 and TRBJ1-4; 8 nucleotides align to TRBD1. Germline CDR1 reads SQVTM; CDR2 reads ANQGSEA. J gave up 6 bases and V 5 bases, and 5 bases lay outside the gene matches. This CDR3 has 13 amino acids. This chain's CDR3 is CSVSTGGYEKLFF. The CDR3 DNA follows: TGCAGCGTTTCCACAGGGGGGTATGAAAAACTGTTTTTT. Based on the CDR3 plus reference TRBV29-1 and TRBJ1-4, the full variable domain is SAVISQKPSRDICQRGTSLTIQCQVDSQVTMMFWYRQQPGQSLTLIATANQGSEATYESGFVIDKFPISRPNLTFSTLTVSNMSPEDSSIYLCSVSTGGYEKLFFGSGTQLSVL.

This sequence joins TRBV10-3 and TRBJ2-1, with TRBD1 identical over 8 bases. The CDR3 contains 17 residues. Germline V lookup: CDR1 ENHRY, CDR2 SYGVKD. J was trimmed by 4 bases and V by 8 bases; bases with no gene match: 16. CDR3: CAIRKNIKDRDYNEQFF. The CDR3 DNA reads TGTGCCATCCGAAAAAACATAAAGGACAGGGATTACAATGAGCAGTTCTTC.

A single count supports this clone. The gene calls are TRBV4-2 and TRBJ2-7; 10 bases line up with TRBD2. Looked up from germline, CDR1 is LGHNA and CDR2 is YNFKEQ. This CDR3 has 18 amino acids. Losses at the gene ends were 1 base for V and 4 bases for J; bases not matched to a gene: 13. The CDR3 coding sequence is TGTGCCAGCAGCCAAGTTGCCCCCCGGGGAGCGGGAGGGTACGAGCAGTACTTC. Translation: CASSQVAPRGAGGYEQYF.

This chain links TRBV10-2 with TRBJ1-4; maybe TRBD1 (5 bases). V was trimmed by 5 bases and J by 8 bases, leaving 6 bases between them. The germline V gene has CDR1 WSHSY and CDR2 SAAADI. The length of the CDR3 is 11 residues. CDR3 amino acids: CASSWGEKLFF. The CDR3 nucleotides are TGCGCCAGCAGTTGGGGGGAAAAACTGTTTTTT.

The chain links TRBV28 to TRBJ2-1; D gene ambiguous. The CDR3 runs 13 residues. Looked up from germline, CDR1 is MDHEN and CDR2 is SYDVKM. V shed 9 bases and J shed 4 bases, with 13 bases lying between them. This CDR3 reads CASGRLIYNEQFF. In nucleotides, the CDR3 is TGTGCCAGTGGTCGACTTATTTACAATGAGCAGTTCTTC. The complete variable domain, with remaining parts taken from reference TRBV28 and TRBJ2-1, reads DVKVTQSSRYLVKRTGEKVFLECVQDMDHENMFWYRQDPGLGLRLIYFSYDVKMKEKGDIPEGYSVSREKKERFSLILESASTNQTSMYLCASGRLIYNEQFFGPGTRLTVL.

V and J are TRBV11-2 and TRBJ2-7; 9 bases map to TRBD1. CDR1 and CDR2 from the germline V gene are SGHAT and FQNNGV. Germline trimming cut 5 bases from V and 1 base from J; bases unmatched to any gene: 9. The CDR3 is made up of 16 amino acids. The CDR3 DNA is TGTGCCAGCAGCCCTACTCCGGGACAGGGTTCCTACGAGCAGTACTTC. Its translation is CASSPTPGQGSYEQYF.

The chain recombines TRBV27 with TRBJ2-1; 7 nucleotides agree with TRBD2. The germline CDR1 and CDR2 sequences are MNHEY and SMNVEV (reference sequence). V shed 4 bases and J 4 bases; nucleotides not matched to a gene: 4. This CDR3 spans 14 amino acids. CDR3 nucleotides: TGTGCCAGCAGTTCCGGGACTACATACAATGAGCAGTTCTTC. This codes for CASSSGTTYNEQFF.

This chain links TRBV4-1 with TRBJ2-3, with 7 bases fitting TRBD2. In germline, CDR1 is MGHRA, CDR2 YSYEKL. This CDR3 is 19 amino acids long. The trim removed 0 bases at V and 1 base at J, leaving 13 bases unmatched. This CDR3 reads CASSQDKAGRGGRTDTQYF. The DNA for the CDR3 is TGCGCCAGCAGCCAAGACAAAGCGGGGCGAGGAGGCCGCACAGATACGCAGTATTTT.

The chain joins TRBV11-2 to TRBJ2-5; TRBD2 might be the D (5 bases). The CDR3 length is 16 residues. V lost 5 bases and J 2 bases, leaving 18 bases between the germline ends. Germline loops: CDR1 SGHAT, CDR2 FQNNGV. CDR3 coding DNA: TGTGCCAGCAGCCCGGGATGGGCCTGGGGACAAGAGACCCAGTACTTC. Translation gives CASSPGWAWGQETQYF. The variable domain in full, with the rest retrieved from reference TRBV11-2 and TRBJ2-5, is EAGVAQSPRYKIIEKRQSVAFWCNPISGHATLYWYQQILGQGPKLLIQFQNNGVVDDSQLPKDRFSAERLKGVDSTLKIQPAKLEDSAVYLCASSPGWAWGQETQYFGPGTRLLVL.

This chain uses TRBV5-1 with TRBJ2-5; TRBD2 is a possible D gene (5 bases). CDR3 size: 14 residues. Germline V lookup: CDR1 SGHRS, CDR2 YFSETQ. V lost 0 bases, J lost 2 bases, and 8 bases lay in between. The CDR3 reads CASSLVPGQETQYF. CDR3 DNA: TGCGCCAGCAGCTTGGTGCCGGGACAAGAGACCCAGTACTTC.